The TCR beta chain described here comes from a study of T cell changes during pregnancy in multiple sclerosis. There are 15 residues in the CDR3. Deletions cut 4 bases from V and 4 bases from J, with 14 bases between. The germline V gene has CDR1 MNHEY and CDR2 SVGAGI. Assay: immunoSEQ multiplex PCR; the TCRdb copy retains only in-frame clones and omits some. The sample includes about 33,000 clones, roughly nine tenths seen only once; the top ten take around 2.8%. Sequenced here: CD4+ T cells from peripheral blood mononuclear cells, sampled in the third trimester of pregnancy. This chain uses TRBV6-5 with TRBJ1-3; TRBD1 might be the D (6 bases). This clonotype originated in a female donor in good health, enrolled as a control in a pregnancy study. As DNA, the CDR3 is TGTGCCAGCAGTTTCCTACAGGGTAGAGGAAACACCATATATTTT. It translates to CASSFLQGRGNTIYF.